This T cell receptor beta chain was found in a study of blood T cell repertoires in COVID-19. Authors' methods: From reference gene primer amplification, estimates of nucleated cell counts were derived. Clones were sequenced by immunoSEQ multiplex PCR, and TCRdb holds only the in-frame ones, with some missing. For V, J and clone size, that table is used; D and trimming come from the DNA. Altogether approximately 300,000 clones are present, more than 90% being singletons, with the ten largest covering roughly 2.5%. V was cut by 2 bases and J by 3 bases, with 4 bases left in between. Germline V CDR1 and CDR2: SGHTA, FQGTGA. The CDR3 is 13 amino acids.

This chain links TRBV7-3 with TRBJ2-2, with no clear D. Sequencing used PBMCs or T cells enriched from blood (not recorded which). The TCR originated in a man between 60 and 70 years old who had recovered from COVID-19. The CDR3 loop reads CASSLADTGELFF. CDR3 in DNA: TGTGCCAGCAGCTTAGCGGACACCGGGGAGCTGTTTTTT.